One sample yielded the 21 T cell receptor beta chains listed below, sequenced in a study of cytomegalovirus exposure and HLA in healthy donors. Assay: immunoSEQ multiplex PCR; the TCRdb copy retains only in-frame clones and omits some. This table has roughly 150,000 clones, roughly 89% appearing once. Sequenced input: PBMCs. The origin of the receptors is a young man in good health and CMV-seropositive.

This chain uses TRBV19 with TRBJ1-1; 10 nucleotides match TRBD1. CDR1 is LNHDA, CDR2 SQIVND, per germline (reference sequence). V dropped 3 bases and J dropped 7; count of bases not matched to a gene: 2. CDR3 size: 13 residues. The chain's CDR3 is CASSIWDRGEAFF. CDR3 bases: TGTGCCAGTAGTATTTGGGACAGGGGTGAAGCTTTCTTT.

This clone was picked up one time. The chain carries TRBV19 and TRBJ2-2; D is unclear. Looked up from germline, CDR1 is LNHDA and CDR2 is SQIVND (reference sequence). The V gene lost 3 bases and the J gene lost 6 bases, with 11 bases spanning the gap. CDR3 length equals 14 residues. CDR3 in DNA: TGTGCCAGTAGTATTTTGATGAGTTCCGGGGAGCTGTTTTTT. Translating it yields CASSILMSSGELFF.

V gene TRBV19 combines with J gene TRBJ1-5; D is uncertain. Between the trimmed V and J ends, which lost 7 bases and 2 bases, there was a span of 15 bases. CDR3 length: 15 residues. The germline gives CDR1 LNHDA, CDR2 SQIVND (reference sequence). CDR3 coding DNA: TGTGCCAGTATCGGGAGCTTCGGGGGCAATCAGCCCCAGCATTTT. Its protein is CASIGSFGGNQPQHF.

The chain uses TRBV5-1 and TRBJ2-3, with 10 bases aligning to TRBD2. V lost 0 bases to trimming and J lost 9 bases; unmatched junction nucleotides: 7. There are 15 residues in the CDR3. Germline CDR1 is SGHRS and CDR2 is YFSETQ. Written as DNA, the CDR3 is TGCGCCAGCAGCTTGGTGTCTAGCGGGAGTAGCACGCAGTATTTT. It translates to CASSLVSSGSSTQYF.

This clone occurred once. The CDR3 loop is CASREGTSVSYEQYF. Here the CDR3 DNA reads TGTGCCAGCAGAGAGGGGACTAGCGTGTCCTACGAGCAGTACTTC. The chain recombines TRBV6-1 with TRBJ2-7; 10 nucleotides agree with TRBD2. Looked up from germline, CDR1 is MNHNS and CDR2 is SASEGT. The CDR3 contains 15 residues. V shed 6 bases and J 1 base; nucleotides not matched to a gene: 6.

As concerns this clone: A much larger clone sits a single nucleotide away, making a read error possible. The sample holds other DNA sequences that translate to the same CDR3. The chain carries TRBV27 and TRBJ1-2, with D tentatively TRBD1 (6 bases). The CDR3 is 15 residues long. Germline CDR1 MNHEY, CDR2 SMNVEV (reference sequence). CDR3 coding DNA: TGTGCCAGCAGTCCGTTTGACAGGCTTGGTAATGGCTATACCTTC. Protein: CASSPFDRLGNGYTF.

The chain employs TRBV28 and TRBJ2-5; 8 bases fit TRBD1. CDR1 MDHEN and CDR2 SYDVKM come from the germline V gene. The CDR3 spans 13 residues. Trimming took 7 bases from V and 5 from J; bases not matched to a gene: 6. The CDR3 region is CASTPTGVETQYF. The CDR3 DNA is TGTGCCAGCACCCCGACAGGGGTGGAGACCCAGTACTTC.

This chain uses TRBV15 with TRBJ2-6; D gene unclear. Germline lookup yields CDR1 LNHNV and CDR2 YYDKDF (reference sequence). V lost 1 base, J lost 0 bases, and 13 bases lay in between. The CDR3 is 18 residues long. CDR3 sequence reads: CATSRVEVSHSGANVLTF. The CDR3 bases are TGTGCCACCAGCAGAGTAGAAGTCTCCCACTCTGGGGCCAACGTCCTGACTTTC.

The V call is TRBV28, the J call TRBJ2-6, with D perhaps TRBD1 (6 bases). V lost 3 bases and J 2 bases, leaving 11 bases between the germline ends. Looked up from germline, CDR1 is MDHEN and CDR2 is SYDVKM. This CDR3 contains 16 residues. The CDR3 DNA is TGTGCCAGCAGTTTTGCCCCAGGGGCTGGGGCCAACGTCCTGACTTTC. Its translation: CASSFAPGAGANVLTF.

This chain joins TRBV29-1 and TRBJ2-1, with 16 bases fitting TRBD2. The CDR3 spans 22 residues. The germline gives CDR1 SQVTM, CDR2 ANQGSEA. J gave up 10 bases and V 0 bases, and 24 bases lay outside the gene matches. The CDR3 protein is CSVEDRGLGLAGGPGTLLEQFF. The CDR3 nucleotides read TGCAGCGTTGAAGATAGGGGCCTGGGACTAGCGGGAGGGCCTGGAACACTTTTAGAGCAGTTCTTC.

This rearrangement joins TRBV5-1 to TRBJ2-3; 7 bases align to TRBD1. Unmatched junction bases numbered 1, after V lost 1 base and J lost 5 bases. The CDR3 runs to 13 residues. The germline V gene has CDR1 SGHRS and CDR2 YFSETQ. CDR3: CASSLTGEDTQYF. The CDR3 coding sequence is TGCGCCAGCAGCTTGACAGGGGAAGATACGCAGTATTTT. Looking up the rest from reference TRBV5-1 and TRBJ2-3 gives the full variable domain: KAGVTQTPRYLIKTRGQQVTLSCSPISGHRSVSWYQQTPGQGLQFLFEYFSETQRNKGNFPGRFSGRQFSNSRSEMNVSTLELGDSALYLCASSLTGEDTQYFGPGTRLTVL.

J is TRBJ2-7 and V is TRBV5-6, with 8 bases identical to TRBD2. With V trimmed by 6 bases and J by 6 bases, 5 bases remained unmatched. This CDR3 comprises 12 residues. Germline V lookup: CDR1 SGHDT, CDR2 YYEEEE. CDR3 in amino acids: CASTSGRSEQYF. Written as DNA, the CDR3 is TGTGCCAGCACAAGCGGGAGAAGCGAGCAGTACTTC.

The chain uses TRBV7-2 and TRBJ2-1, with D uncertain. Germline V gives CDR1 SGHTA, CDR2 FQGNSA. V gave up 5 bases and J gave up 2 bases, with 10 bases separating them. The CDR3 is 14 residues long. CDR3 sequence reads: CASSPSYTYNEQFF. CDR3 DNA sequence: TGTGCCAGCAGCCCCTCCTATACCTACAATGAGCAGTTCTTC.

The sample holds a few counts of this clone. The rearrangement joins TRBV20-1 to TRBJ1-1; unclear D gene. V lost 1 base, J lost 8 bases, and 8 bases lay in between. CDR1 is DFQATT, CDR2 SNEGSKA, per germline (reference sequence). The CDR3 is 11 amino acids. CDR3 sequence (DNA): TGCAGTGCTAGAGTGGTCGAGGAAGCTTTCTTT. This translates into CSARVVEEAFF.

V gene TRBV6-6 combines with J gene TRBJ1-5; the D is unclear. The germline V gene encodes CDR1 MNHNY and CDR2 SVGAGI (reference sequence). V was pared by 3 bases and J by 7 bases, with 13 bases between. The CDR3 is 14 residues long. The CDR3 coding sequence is TGTGCCAGCAGTTATACGCGGATAGAGCAGCCCCAGCATTTT. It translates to CASSYTRIEQPQHF.

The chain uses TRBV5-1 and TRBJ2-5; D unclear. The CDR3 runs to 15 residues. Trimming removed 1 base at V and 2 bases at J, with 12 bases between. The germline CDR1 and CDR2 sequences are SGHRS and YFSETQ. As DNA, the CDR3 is TGCGCCAGCAGCTTGTACTTTCCCCTTCAAGAGACCCAGTACTTC. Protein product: CASSLYFPLQETQYF.

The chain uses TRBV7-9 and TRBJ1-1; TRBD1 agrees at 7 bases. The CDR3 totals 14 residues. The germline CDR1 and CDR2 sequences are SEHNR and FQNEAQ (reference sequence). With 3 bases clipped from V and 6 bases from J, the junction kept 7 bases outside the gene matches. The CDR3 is CASSFEGALSEAFF. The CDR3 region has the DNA TGTGCCAGCAGCTTTGAGGGGGCATTATCTGAAGCTTTCTTT.

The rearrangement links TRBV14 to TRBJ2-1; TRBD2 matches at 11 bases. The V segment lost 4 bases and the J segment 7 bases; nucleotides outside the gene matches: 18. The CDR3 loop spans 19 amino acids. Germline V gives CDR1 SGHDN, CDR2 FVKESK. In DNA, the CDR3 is TGTGCCAGCAGCCTACCAACGGGGCGACAGAGACTAGCGGGGAATGAGCAGTTCTTC. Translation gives CASSLPTGRQRLAGNEQFF.

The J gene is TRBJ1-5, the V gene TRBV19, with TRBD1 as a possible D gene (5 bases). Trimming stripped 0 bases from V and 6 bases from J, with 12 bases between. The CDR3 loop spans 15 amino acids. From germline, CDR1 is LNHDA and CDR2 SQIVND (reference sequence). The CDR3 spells CASSIEDSQGQPQHF. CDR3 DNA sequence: TGTGCCAGTAGTATAGAAGACAGCCAAGGTCAGCCCCAGCATTTT.

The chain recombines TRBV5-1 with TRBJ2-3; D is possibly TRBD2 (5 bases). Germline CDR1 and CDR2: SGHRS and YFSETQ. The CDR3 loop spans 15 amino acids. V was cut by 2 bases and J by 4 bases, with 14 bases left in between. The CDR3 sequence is CASSFEGRNADTQYF. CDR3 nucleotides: TGCGCCAGCAGCTTCGAGGGCCGTAATGCAGATACGCAGTATTTT.

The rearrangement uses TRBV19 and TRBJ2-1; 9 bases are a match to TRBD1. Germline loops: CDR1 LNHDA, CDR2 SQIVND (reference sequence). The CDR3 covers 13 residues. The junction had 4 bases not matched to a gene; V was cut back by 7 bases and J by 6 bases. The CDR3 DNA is TGTGCCAGTACGGGGACAGGGAGCAATGAGCAGTTCTTC. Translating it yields CASTGTGSNEQFF.